A selection of T cell receptor beta chains follows, all from one sample in a study of blood T cell repertoires in COVID-19. The table came from immunoSEQ multiplex PCR; TCRdb's copy has only in-frame clones and leaves some out. The data show 50,000 to 65,000 clones, with about four fifths seen just once and over 5% held by the top ten. The source material was peripheral blood. These receptors came from a woman in her forties or fifties with active or convalescent COVID-19. CDR3s include the opening cysteine and the closing phenylalanine or tryptophan. Fields, in order: CDR3 protein, CDR3 DNA, J gene, D gene, V gene, clone size. D genes are given only for firm matches. Part of the rows lack a size; the others show once, few, many or a class for expanded clones.

CDR3: CASSPLIRVRGGYTF; DNA: TGTGCCAGCAGCCCTCTTATCAGGGTTAGGGGAGGCTACACCTTC; J: TRBJ1-2; D: NA; V: TRBV7-3; size: NA
CDR3: CASSQEVYGYTF; DNA: TGTGCCAGCAGCCAAGAGGTCTATGGCTACACCTTC; J: TRBJ1-2; D: NA; V: TRBV16; size: many
CDR3: CASSLGTRSYNEQFF; DNA: TGTGCCAGCAGCTTAGGGACACGCTCCTACAATGAGCAGTTCTTC; J: TRBJ2-1; D: NA; V: TRBV7-9; size: few
CDR3: CASSLPQASGANVLTF; DNA: TGTGCCAGCAGCTTGCCACAGGCCTCTGGGGCCAACGTCCTGACTTTC; J: TRBJ2-6; D: NA; V: TRBV5-8; size: NA
CDR3: CASSPGQGENTGELFF; DNA: TGTGCCAGCAGCCCCGGACAGGGAGAAAACACCGGGGAGCTGTTTTTT; J: TRBJ2-2; D: TRBD1; V: TRBV7-9; size: few
CDR3: CASSLGTTAAEAFF; DNA: TGCGCCAGCAGCTTGGGTACAACCGCGGCTGAAGCTTTCTTT; J: TRBJ1-1; D: NA; V: TRBV5-1; size: NA
CDR3: CASSLDGRWTSGSHNEQFF; DNA: TGTGCCAGCAGCTTAGACGGCCGTTGGACTAGCGGGAGCCACAATGAGCAGTTCTTC; J: TRBJ2-1; D: TRBD2; V: TRBV13; size: NA
CDR3: CASSSYSGRTNEQFF; DNA: TGTGCCAGTTCTTCCTATAGCGGGAGGACCAATGAGCAGTTCTTC; J: TRBJ2-1; D: TRBD2; V: TRBV27; size: NA
CDR3: CASSQDPGTGQNQPQHF; DNA: TGCGCCAGCAGCCAAGATCCGGGGACAGGCCAAAATCAGCCCCAGCATTTT; J: TRBJ1-5; D: TRBD1; V: TRBV4-3; size: NA
CDR3: CASSRVGDSPLHF; DNA: TGTGCCAGCAGCCGCGTCGGGGATTCACCCCTCCACTTT; J: TRBJ1-6; D: NA; V: TRBV6-4; size: NA
CDR3: CASSQQGRTDTQYF; DNA: TGTGCCAGCAGTCAACAGGGAAGGACAGATACGCAGTATTTT; J: TRBJ2-3; D: NA; V: TRBV6-5; size: NA
CDR3: CASRGTGALDRGNQPQHF; DNA: TGCGCAAGTCGGGGGACAGGGGCGTTAGATAGGGGCAATCAGCCCCAGCATTTT; J: TRBJ1-5; D: TRBD1; V: TRBV19; size: few
CDR3: CASSFGGARTEAFF; DNA: TGTGCCAGCAGCTTTGGAGGGGCGAGGACTGAAGCTTTCTTT; J: TRBJ1-1; D: NA; V: TRBV5-4; size: once
CDR3: CAWSVVDRAGTQYF; DNA: TGTGCCTGGAGTGTAGTGGACAGGGCCGGGACCCAGTACTTC; J: TRBJ2-5; D: TRBD1; V: TRBV30; size: NA
CDR3: CATSDVRGQGRNEQFF; DNA: TGTGCCACCAGTGACGTTAGGGGACAGGGGCGGAATGAGCAGTTCTTC; J: TRBJ2-1; D: TRBD1; V: TRBV24-1; size: NA
CDR3: CASNKQGAPTYEQYF; DNA: TGTGCCAGCAACAAACAGGGGGCCCCCACCTACGAGCAGTACTTC; J: TRBJ2-7; D: TRBD1; V: TRBV6-5; size: NA
CDR3: CATGPSRGGTEAFF; DNA: TGTGCCACCGGACCCAGCCGGGGTGGCACTGAAGCTTTCTTT; J: TRBJ1-1; D: NA; V: TRBV24-1; size: NA
CDR3: CAWRTPGGAGSPLHF; DNA: TGTGCCTGGAGGACGCCAGGGGGCGCGGGTTCACCCCTCCACTTT; J: TRBJ1-6; D: TRBD1; V: TRBV30; size: NA
CDR3: CASSWRDRTSGRQFF; DNA: TGTGCCAGCAGCTGGCGGGACAGGACTAGCGGGAGACAGTTCTTC; J: TRBJ2-1; D: TRBD2; V: TRBV5-4; size: NA
CDR3: CASSGQGHGSPLHF; DNA: TGTGCCAGCAGTGGGCAGGGGCATGGTTCACCCCTCCACTTT; J: TRBJ1-6; D: NA; V: TRBV2; size: NA
CDR3: CASSLSGREHYGYTF; DNA: TGCGCCAGCAGCTTGTCTGGCAGGGAACACTATGGCTACACCTTC; J: TRBJ1-2; D: NA; V: TRBV5-1; size: NA
CDR3: CASSRQGVRTGELFF; DNA: TGTGCCAGCAGCCGACAGGGGGTTCGCACCGGGGAGCTGTTTTTT; J: TRBJ2-2; D: TRBD1; V: TRBV4-2; size: once
CDR3: CASSFTSGGSNEQFF; DNA: TGTGCCAGCAGCTTCACTAGCGGGGGAAGCAATGAGCAGTTCTTC; J: TRBJ2-1; D: TRBD2; V: TRBV7-9; size: few